The source of this T cell receptor (beta chain) is a study of monozygotic twins with inflammatory bowel disease. From the 5' RACE reads, TCRdb lists one entry per CDR3 protein and no DNA. The listing records approximately 390,000 distinct CDR3 sequences. The germline V gene encodes CDR1 WSHSY and CDR2 SAAADI. The CDR3 runs 13 residues. Specimen: blood. This rearrangement joins TRBV10-2 to TRBJ1-5; the D call from TCRdb, TRBD1, cannot be confirmed without DNA. The clonotype was recovered from a human donor with ulcerative colitis or Crohn's disease, or a healthy co-twin of an affected twin (not recorded which). The CDR3 here is CASGQGYNQPQHF.